Following are 19 T cell receptor beta chains from one sample sequenced in a study of shared clonotypes between healthy human individuals. Profiled with immunoSEQ multiplex PCR; TCRdb holds only in-frame clones, not every one. Among 1.6 million or so clones listed, approximately 98.5% were seen once. The material sequenced was naive CD4+ T cells sorted from blood. Described subset: CD45RA+ positively selected. The receptors were sampled from a man aged 30-40 years in good health.

This clone has a single count. The CDR3 sequence: CAWKGPRELSPEQFF. CDR3 in DNA: TGTGCCTGGAAGGGCCCGCGGGAGTTGTCTCCTGAGCAGTTCTTC. This chain uses TRBV30 with TRBJ2-1; 7 bases agree with TRBD2. CDR3 length: 15 amino acids. Unmatched junction bases numbered 15, after V lost 4 bases and J lost 9 bases. The germline V gene has CDR1 GTSNPN and CDR2 SVGIG (reference sequence).

The rearrangement joins TRBV7-2 to TRBJ2-2; D gene unclear. The CDR3 is made up of 14 amino acids. Trimming took off 1 base at V and 2 bases at J, with 5 bases between the two ends. CDR1 SGHTA and CDR2 FQGNSA come from the germline V gene. CDR3: CASSLGVNTGELFF. The CDR3 bases are TGTGCCAGCAGCTTAGGTGTCAACACCGGGGAGCTGTTTTTT.

V usage is TRBV10-2 and J usage is TRBJ1-5; a weak D match, TRBD1 (6 bases). The CDR3 runs to 14 residues. Germline CDR1 and CDR2: WSHSY and SAAADI. The V gene lost 2 bases and the J gene lost 6 bases, with 11 bases spanning the gap. The CDR3 DNA reads TGCGCCAGCAGTGAGGGACAGCCCGGTCAGCCCCAGCATTTT. It specifies CASSEGQPGQPQHF.

The J gene is TRBJ2-7, the V gene TRBV18; no clear D. The CDR3 runs to 12 residues. V lost 1 base to trimming and J lost 6 bases, with 7 bases between them. In germline, CDR1 is KGHSH, CDR2 LQKENI. The CDR3 DNA is TGTGCCAGCTCACCACAAGTTGGCGAGCAGTACTTC. Protein product: CASSPQVGEQYF.

The chain combines TRBV5-4 with TRBJ2-7; 8 nucleotides align to TRBD1. Per the germline V gene, CDR1 is SGHNT and CDR2 is YYREEE (reference sequence). The length of the CDR3 is 15 residues. V lost 0 bases and J lost 2; bases outside the gene matches: 4. The CDR3 protein is CASSLGQGATYEQYF. CDR3 sequence (DNA): TGTGCCAGCAGCTTGGGTCAGGGGGCTACCTACGAGCAGTACTTC.

The genes are TRBV4-1 and TRBJ2-7, with D tentatively TRBD1 (5 bases). Germline V lookup: CDR1 MGHRA, CDR2 YSYEKL. CDR3 length: 15 residues. V lost 5 bases and J 1 base, leaving 15 bases between the germline ends. The CDR3 is CASSKQQVRSYEQYF. In DNA, the CDR3 is TGCGCCAGCAGCAAGCAACAGGTCAGGTCCTACGAGCAGTACTTC.

The chain joins TRBV5-4 to TRBJ2-7, with no clear D. Between the trimmed V and J ends, which lost 0 bases and 4 bases, there was a span of 11 bases. The CDR3 runs to 14 residues. Per germline, CDR1 SGHNT and CDR2 YYREEE (reference sequence). The CDR3 protein is CASSLVPTEYEQYF. CDR3 DNA: TGTGCCAGCAGCTTGGTCCCCACAGAGTACGAGCAGTACTTC. The whole variable domain, remainder taken from reference TRBV5-4 and TRBJ2-7, is ETGVTQSPTHLIKTRGQQVTLRCSSQSGHNTVSWYQQALGQGPQFIFQYYREEENGRGNFPPRFSGLQFPNYSSELNVNALELDDSALYLCASSLVPTEYEQYFGPGTRLTVT.

The V gene is TRBV9, the J gene TRBJ2-6, with a possible D match to TRBD2 (6 bases). The CDR3 runs to 17 residues. With 0 bases removed from V and 4 bases from J, the gap between germline ends came to 14 bases. Per germline, CDR1 SGDLS and CDR2 YYNGEE. DNA of the CDR3: TGTGCCAGCAGCGTAGACCCGCTAGCGTCAGGGGCCAACGTCCTGACTTTC. Translating it yields CASSVDPLASGANVLTF.

The V and J genes are TRBV7-9 and TRBJ2-7; 8 nucleotides line up with TRBD2. The CDR3 has 16 amino acids. Looked up from germline, CDR1 is SEHNR and CDR2 is FQNEAQ (reference sequence). V dropped 2 bases and J dropped 3; count of bases not matched to a gene: 9. The CDR3 loop is CASSLMRSGASYEQYF. The CDR3, as DNA: TGTGCCAGCAGCTTAATGCGTAGCGGGGCTAGCTACGAGCAGTACTTC.

This clone was recorded once. The J gene is TRBJ2-3, the V gene TRBV5-1, with D perhaps TRBD2 (6 bases). This CDR3 spans 19 amino acids. V was pared by 2 bases and J by 2 bases, with 24 bases between. Germline CDR1 SGHRS, CDR2 YFSETQ. CDR3 sequence: CASSFTGSRLASYTDTQYF. The CDR3, as DNA: TGCGCCAGCAGCTTTACGGGTTCCCGGCTAGCGAGTTACACAGATACGCAGTATTTT.

The rearrangement uses TRBV5-1 and TRBJ2-1, with D unresolved. Trimming removed 0 bases at V and 10 bases at J, with 23 bases between. The CDR3 has 17 residues. CDR1 and CDR2 from the germline V gene are SGHRS and YFSETQ. Written as DNA, the CDR3 is TGCGCCAGCAGCTTGGACGCCGGAACTCGGCTATCGAGAGAGCAGTTCTTC. Amino acids: CASSLDAGTRLSREQFF.

The chain has TRBV28 and TRBJ2-5; D uncertain. The V end was cut by 3 bases, the J end by 11 bases, with 28 bases between. Germline CDR1 reads MDHEN; CDR2 reads SYDVKM. The CDR3 length is 17 residues. The CDR3 loop reads CASSFSGLGRSQVDQYF. The CDR3 nucleotides are TGTGCCAGCAGTTTCTCCGGTCTTGGACGGTCCCAGGTAGATCAGTACTTC.

This clone was detected only once. The chain combines TRBV28 with TRBJ1-1; D not resolved. Looked up from germline, CDR1 is MDHEN and CDR2 is SYDVKM. There are 16 residues in the CDR3. The V gene lost 4 bases and the J gene lost 2 bases, with 17 bases spanning the gap. The CDR3 DNA sequence: TGTGCCAGCAGTTCTTTCCCGGGCCTGAAAAACACTGAAGCTTTCTTT. Protein: CASSSFPGLKNTEAFF. Variable domain in full (rest from reference TRBV28 and TRBJ1-1): DVKVTQSSRYLVKRTGEKVFLECVQDMDHENMFWYRQDPGLGLRLIYFSYDVKMKEKGDIPEGYSVSREKKERFSLILESASTNQTSMYLCASSSFPGLKNTEAFFGQGTRLTVV.

This clone was found once. This chain uses TRBV5-6 with TRBJ2-5; possibly TRBD2 for D (5 bases). V was trimmed by 0 bases and J by 4 bases, leaving 16 bases between them. There are 16 residues in the CDR3. Germline assignment: CDR1 SGHDT and CDR2 YYEEEE. The CDR3: CASSLGMGSGSETQYF. In DNA form, the CDR3 reads TGTGCCAGCAGCTTGGGTATGGGTTCGGGGTCAGAGACCCAGTACTTC.

V and J are TRBV4-3 and TRBJ2-5; possibly TRBD1 or TRBD2 for D (5 bases each). The CDR3 runs 16 residues. Looked up from germline, CDR1 is LGHNA and CDR2 is YSLEER. Trimming removed 0 bases from V and 7 bases from J, with 18 bases in between. CDR3 in amino acids: CASSQDPGTGVGTQYF. The DNA for the CDR3 is TGCGCCAGCAGCCAAGACCCCGGGACCGGGGTTGGGACCCAGTACTTC.

This chain connects TRBV6-1 to TRBJ2-7; TRBD1 is a possible D gene (6 bases). CDR1 and CDR2 (germline): MNHNS, SASEGT. Trimming took off 6 bases at V and 5 bases at J, with 11 bases between the two ends. The CDR3 contains 12 residues. DNA of the CDR3: TGTGCCAGCAGACAGGGAAGCCACGAGCAGTACTTC. It is translated as CASRQGSHEQYF.

V is TRBV5-1 and J is TRBJ2-2; D may be TRBD2 (6 bases). Trimming shortened V by 4 bases and J by 4 bases, and 8 bases separated the two germline ends. CDR3 size: 13 residues. Germline lookup yields CDR1 SGHRS and CDR2 YFSETQ. CDR3 sequence reads: CASSPGLTGELFF. As DNA, the CDR3 is TGCGCCAGCAGCCCGGGACTCACCGGGGAGCTGTTTTTT. The complete variable domain, with remaining parts taken from reference TRBV5-1 and TRBJ2-2, reads KAGVTQTPRYLIKTRGQQVTLSCSPISGHRSVSWYQQTPGQGLQFLFEYFSETQRNKGNFPGRFSGRQFSNSRSEMNVSTLELGDSALYLCASSPGLTGELFFGEGSRLTVL.

Regarding this clone: Other DNA sequences in the sample encode the same CDR3. The chain combines TRBV5-4 with TRBJ2-5, with 9 nucleotides matching TRBD1. CDR3 size: 13 residues. V lost 4 bases, J lost 5 bases, and 3 bases stayed unmatched. Looked up from germline, CDR1 is SGHNT and CDR2 is YYREEE (reference sequence). The CDR3 DNA sequence: TGTGCCAGCAGCACAGGACAGGGGGAGACCCAGTACTTC. Encoded protein: CASSTGQGETQYF.

This chain uses TRBV4-2 with TRBJ2-1; 10 nucleotides align to TRBD2. The CDR3 loop spans 17 amino acids. Per the germline V gene, CDR1 is LGHNA and CDR2 is YNFKEQ. V lost 1 base and J lost 1; bases outside the gene matches: 4. The CDR3 spells CASSQATSGWSYNEQFF. The CDR3 DNA is TGTGCCAGCAGCCAAGCGACTAGCGGGTGGTCCTACAATGAGCAGTTCTTC.